The 25 T cell receptor beta chains listed next were all sequenced from one sample in a study of T cells after yellow fever vaccination. TCRdb ran MiXCR on the 5' RACE reads and lists one entry per CDR3 protein. Here the sample spans roughly 340,000 distinct CDR3 sequences, around 3.9% being singletons. The starting material was PBMCs, obtained 5 days after the yellow fever booster vaccination. The receptors shown here come from a man between 18 and 29 years old who received the YFV17D yellow fever vaccine.

This clonotype was recorded at least ten times. V and J are TRBV12-3 or TRBV12-4 and TRBJ2-3; D call uncertain. V shed 8 bases and J shed 0 bases, with 18 bases lying between them. The CDR3 sequence is 16 residues long. The CDR3 here is CASSPSEFGSTDTQYF. The CDR3 coding sequence is TGTGCCAGCTCTCCCAGTGAGTTTGGGAGCACAGATACGCAGTATTTT.

This clonotype has just a few counts. J is TRBJ2-2 and V is TRBV4-3; D is tentatively TRBD1 or TRBD2 (5 bases each). Germline CDR1 reads LGHNA; CDR2 reads YSLEER. The CDR3 is 18 amino acids. V was cut by 0 bases and J by 0 bases, with 14 bases left in between. CDR3 amino acids: CASSQEGIGATNTGELFF. CDR3 nucleotide sequence: TGCGCCAGCAGCCAAGAAGGAATCGGGGCCACGAACACCGGGGAGCTGTTTTTT.

The chain couples TRBV4-2 to TRBJ2-3, with D possibly TRBD2 on 5 matching bases. This CDR3 contains 16 residues. Germline V gives CDR1 LGHNA, CDR2 YNFKEQ. The V and J ends lost 0 bases and 0 bases respectively, with 10 bases between them. As DNA, the CDR3 is TGTGCCAGCAGCCAAGACTCCGGGGTTAGCACAGATACGCAGTATTTT. Translating it yields CASSQDSGVSTDTQYF.

This clonotype was seen repeatedly, ten times or more. The chain uses TRBV7-9 and TRBJ2-5; D unclear. Germline V lookup: CDR1 SEHNR, CDR2 FQNEAQ (reference sequence). V was cut by 7 bases and J by 3 bases, with 18 bases left in between. The CDR3 has 15 amino acids. The CDR3 spells CASTLWTGEEETQYF. CDR3 sequence (DNA): TGTGCCAGCACGCTTTGGACCGGTGAAGAAGAGACCCAGTACTTC.

Ten or more counts support this clonotype. The J gene is TRBJ2-5, the V gene TRBV28, with no clear D. CDR1 and CDR2 (germline): MDHEN, SYDVKM. The germline V and J ends were trimmed by 6 bases and 2 bases, with 1 base remaining between them. The CDR3 covers 10 residues. The CDR3 reads CASRQETQYF. The CDR3, as DNA: TGTGCCAGCAGACAAGAGACCCAGTACTTC. Supplemented by reference TRBV28 and TRBJ2-5, the full variable domain reads DVKVTQSSRYLVKRTGEKVFLECVQDMDHENMFWYRQDPGLGLRLIYFSYDVKMKEKGDIPEGYSVSREKKERFSLILESASTNQTSMYLCASRQETQYFGPGTRLLVL.

This clonotype was counted many times. The chain recombines TRBV4-3 with TRBJ1-6, with a possible D match to TRBD1 (5 bases). CDR1 and CDR2 from the germline V gene are LGHNA and YSLEER. CDR3 length: 14 amino acids. The V end lost 2 bases, the J end lost 8 bases, and 10 bases lay between the germline ends. The CDR3 loop is CASSQPWGYSPLHF. The DNA for the CDR3 is TGCGCCAGCAGCCAACCTTGGGGGTATTCACCCCTCCACTTT.

This clonotype has more than one count but fewer than ten. The J gene is TRBJ1-1, the V gene TRBV7-9, with D hard to call. Trimming stripped 1 base from V and 2 bases from J, with 5 bases between. This CDR3 has 13 amino acids. Germline V gives CDR1 SEHNR, CDR2 FQNEAQ (reference sequence). Written as DNA, the CDR3 is TGTGCCAGCAGCTTAGAGACAAACACTGAAGCTTTCTTT. Protein: CASSLETNTEAFF.

This clonotype was seen a handful of times. This chain uses TRBV28 with TRBJ2-2, with D unclear. V was pared by 6 bases and J by 9 bases, with 11 bases between. This CDR3 spans 12 amino acids. Germline V gene lookup returns CDR1 MDHEN and CDR2 SYDVKM. The CDR3 nucleotides are TGTGCCAGCAGCCTCCCCAGCAGGGAGCTGTTTTTT. Protein sequence: CASSLPSRELFF.

The V call is TRBV4-3, the J call TRBJ1-5; the match to TRBD1 covers 7 bases. CDR3 size: 15 residues. Germline trimming cut 0 bases from V and 3 bases from J; bases unmatched to any gene: 2. Per the germline V gene, CDR1 is LGHNA and CDR2 is YSLEER. CDR3 sequence reads: CASSQDGTANQPQHF. In DNA, the CDR3 is TGCGCCAGCAGCCAAGATGGGACAGCCAATCAGCCCCAGCATTTT.

The chain uses TRBV10-3 and TRBJ2-3; D gene uncertain. Germline lookup yields CDR1 ENHRY and CDR2 SYGVKD. The CDR3 consists of 14 residues. The germline V and J ends were trimmed by 7 bases and 0 bases, with 11 bases remaining between them. The CDR3 DNA reads as TGTGCCATCAAGGGCGGCCATAGCACAGATACGCAGTATTTT. Translating it yields CAIKGGHSTDTQYF.

This clonotype was seen a few times. The V call is TRBV20-1, the J call TRBJ1-1; tentative D call: TRBD1 (6 bases). The CDR3 has 17 amino acids. The germline V gene has CDR1 DFQATT and CDR2 SNEGSKA (reference sequence). V gave up 2 bases and J gave up 0 bases, with 19 bases separating them. The CDR3 loop reads CSARFPGRGRVNTEAFF. CDR3 in DNA: TGCAGTGCTAGATTCCCCGGCAGGGGAAGAGTGAACACTGAAGCTTTCTTT.

The chain couples TRBV11-2 to TRBJ2-1, with 7 bases fitting TRBD1. Germline V gene data show CDR1 as SGHAT and CDR2 as FQNNGV. The trim removed 5 bases at V and 9 bases at J, leaving 13 bases unmatched. CDR3 length: 15 amino acids. The CDR3 sequence: CASSTKRQGLGEQFF. DNA for the CDR3: TGTGCCAGCAGCACCAAACGACAGGGTTTGGGTGAGCAGTTCTTC.

This chain joins TRBV21-1 and TRBJ2-6; no DNA check was done on the table's D call, TRBD1. TRBV21-1 is designated a pseudogene. The CDR3 has 17 residues. This chain's CDR3 is CASSPSSGHSGANVLTF. The CDR3 coding sequence is TGTGCCAGCAGCCCTTCTTCGGGGCACTCTGGGGCCAACGTCCTGACTTTC.

This clonotype occurred many times. The V gene is TRBV9, the J gene TRBJ2-5; 7 positions agree with TRBD1. Germline V gene lookup returns CDR1 SGDLS and CDR2 YYNGEE. Trimming removed 0 bases from V and 0 bases from J; junction bases left unmatched: 11. The CDR3 is 18 amino acids. The CDR3 sequence: CASSVGQGRTTYQETQYF. CDR3 nucleotides: TGTGCCAGCAGCGTAGGACAGGGACGCACGACGTACCAAGAGACCCAGTACTTC.

This clonotype was found many times. CDR3 in amino acids: CASSTRGREREQYV. CDR3 nucleotides: TGTGCCAGCAGTACCCGGGGTAGGGAACGCGAGCAGTACGTC. V usage is TRBV7-9 and J usage is TRBJ2-7, with D possibly TRBD2 on 5 matching bases. Germline V gene lookup returns CDR1 SEHNR and CDR2 FQNEAQ (reference sequence). Trimming removed 6 bases from V and 6 bases from J, with 18 bases in between. This CDR3 region has 14 residues.

This clonotype was seen more than once but under ten times. The chain uses TRBV9 and TRBJ1-2, with D possibly TRBD1 on 6 matching bases. The CDR3 covers 15 residues. V was shortened by 0 bases and J by 0 bases, with 9 bases between the two germline ends. CDR1 and CDR2 (germline): SGDLS, YYNGEE. This chain's CDR3 is CASSVATGPNYGYTF. CDR3 DNA: TGTGCCAGCAGCGTAGCTACAGGGCCTAACTATGGCTACACCTTC.

This clonotype turned up a few times. The chain combines TRBV12-3 or TRBV12-4 with TRBJ1-2, with TRBD1 matching 8 bases. After removal of 1 base from V and 4 bases from J, the junction contained 5 bases not matched to a gene. The CDR3 is 15 residues long. The CDR3 nucleotides read TGTGCCAGCAGTTTAGACGGACAGGGTGGCTATGGCTACACCTTC. It encodes CASSLDGQGGYGYTF.

This clonotype was recorded many times. The genes are TRBV7-2 and TRBJ2-1, with TRBD2 matching over 8 bases. Germline assignment: CDR1 SGHTA and CDR2 FQGNSA. V was pared by 5 bases and J by 3 bases, with 6 bases of the junction left unmatched. The CDR3 is 15 amino acids. The CDR3 coding sequence is TGTGCCAGCAGCCCGGGGGGGGTCAACTACAATGAGCAGTTCTTC. Protein sequence: CASSPGGVNYNEQFF.

This clonotype has ten or more counts. The chain uses TRBV5-1 and TRBJ1-4; TRBD1 agrees at 7 bases. After removal of 4 bases from V and 5 bases from J, the junction contained 11 bases not matched to a gene. The germline V gene has CDR1 SGHRS and CDR2 YFSETQ. This CDR3 region has 16 residues. The CDR3 reads CASSLQEGGANEKLFF. The CDR3 nucleotides read TGCGCCAGCAGCCTTCAAGAAGGGGGCGCAAATGAAAAACTGTTTTTT.

This clonotype turned up a few times. This chain joins TRBV27 and TRBJ2-1, with TRBD2 matching 9 bases. Trimming at V came to 9 bases and at J to 7 bases, leaving 13 bases not matched to a gene. Germline V gene sequence: CDR1 MNHEY, CDR2 SMNVEV (reference sequence). CDR3 size: 15 residues. The chain's CDR3 is CARSVPGLASNEQFF. For the CDR3, the DNA is TGTGCCAGGAGCGTGCCGGGACTAGCATCAAATGAGCAGTTCTTC.

A few counts support this clonotype. This rearrangement joins TRBV19 to TRBJ1-2, with unresolved D. This CDR3 is built from 14 residues. Trimming took 3 bases from V and 8 from J, leaving 16 bases between them. Germline values: CDR1 LNHDA, CDR2 SQIVND (reference sequence). CDR3 amino acids: CASSIRGPARGYTF. Here the CDR3 DNA reads TGTGCCAGTAGTATCCGAGGACCGGCGCGGGGCTACACCTTC.

This clonotype was observed many times. This rearrangement joins TRBV7-6 to TRBJ2-1, with D possibly TRBD1 on 6 matching bases. Germline V gene sequence: CDR1 SGHVS, CDR2 FNYEAQ. Trimming pared 5 bases from V and 2 bases from J, leaving 13 bases between. CDR3 length equals 15 residues. CDR3 in DNA: TGTGCCAGCAGCCCCAGACAGGCCCCCTACAATGAGCAGTTCTTC. It encodes CASSPRQAPYNEQFF.

This clonotype was observed a few times. This sequence joins TRBV4-3 and TRBJ2-3, with D perhaps TRBD1 (5 bases). V was pared by 1 base and J by 0 bases, with 8 bases between. This CDR3 comprises 15 residues. Germline assignment: CDR1 LGHNA and CDR2 YSLEER. CDR3 sequence (DNA): TGCGCCAGCAGCCAAGTGGGGCCTAGCACAGATACGCAGTATTTT. This codes for CASSQVGPSTDTQYF.

This clonotype has more than one count but fewer than ten. This rearrangement joins TRBV29-1 to TRBJ1-2; D is perhaps TRBD1 (5 bases). The germline CDR1 and CDR2 sequences are SQVTM and ANQGSEA. The germline V and J ends were trimmed by 0 bases and 6 bases, with 11 bases remaining between them. The CDR3 has 13 residues. CDR3 sequence reads: CSVEDRGVDGYTF. CDR3 coding DNA: TGCAGCGTTGAAGATCGGGGGGTAGATGGCTACACCTTC.

This clonotype came up many times. The chain has TRBV2 and TRBJ1-1, with D possibly being TRBD1 (5 bases). V lost 4 bases and J 4 bases, leaving 13 bases between the germline ends. This CDR3 spans 14 amino acids. The germline CDR1 and CDR2 sequences are SNHLY and FYNNEI. The CDR3 DNA follows: TGTGCCAGCAGTGTGGGGGTTGAGATCACTGAAGCTTTCTTT. Protein product: CASSVGVEITEAFF.